This paragraph reports one T cell receptor beta chain. These data come from a study of Graves' ophthalmopathy and Graves' hyperthyroidism. The authors amplified TCR beta CDR3 regions from RNA transcripts. In the first round, RT-PCR was carried out with HTBI primers, and a multiplex PCR formed the second round. Each CDR3 protein is one row after TCRdb ran MiXCR on the multiplex PCR reads. Among 400,000 to 450,000 distinct CDR3 sequences listed, around a fifth were seen once. The source is a woman between 18 and 29 years old with stable Graves' hyperthyroidism. The specimen sequenced was peripheral blood.

Here the CDR3 reads CASSLGGQTTYEQYF. CDR3 sequence (DNA): TGTGCCAGCAGCTTGGGTGGGCAAACTACCTACGAGCAGTACTTC. The chain couples TRBV7-8 to TRBJ2-7; D call uncertain. V lost 3 bases to trimming and J lost 2 bases, with 14 bases between them. This CDR3 comprises 15 residues. Germline-derived CDR1 and CDR2 are SGHVS and FQNEAQ.